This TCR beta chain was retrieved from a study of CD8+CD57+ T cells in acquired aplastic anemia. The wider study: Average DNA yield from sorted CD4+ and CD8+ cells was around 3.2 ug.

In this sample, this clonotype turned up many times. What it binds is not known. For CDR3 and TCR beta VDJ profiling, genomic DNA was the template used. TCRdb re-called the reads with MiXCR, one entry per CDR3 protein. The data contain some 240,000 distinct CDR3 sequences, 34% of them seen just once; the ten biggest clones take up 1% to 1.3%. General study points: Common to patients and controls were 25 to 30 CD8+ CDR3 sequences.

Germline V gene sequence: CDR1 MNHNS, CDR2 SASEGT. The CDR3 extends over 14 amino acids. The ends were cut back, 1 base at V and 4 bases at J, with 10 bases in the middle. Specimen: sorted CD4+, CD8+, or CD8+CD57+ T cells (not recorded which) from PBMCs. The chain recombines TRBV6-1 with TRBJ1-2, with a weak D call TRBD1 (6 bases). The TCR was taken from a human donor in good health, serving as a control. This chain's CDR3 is CASSEGQASYGYTF. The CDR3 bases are TGTGCCAGCAGTGAAGGACAGGCAAGCTATGGCTACACCTTC.